This TCR beta chain was recovered during a study of early T cells in non-severe SARS-CoV-2 infection. General study findings and limits: Matching against VDJdb likely underestimated virus-specific expansions, favoring anti-spike CD8.

In the library, individual cDNA molecules carried attached unique molecular identifiers. TCRdb reanalysed the 5' RACE reads using MiXCR and keeps one entry per CDR3 protein. The sample lists approximately 83,000 distinct CDR3 sequences, over 12% seen once, with roughly 3% in the top ten. This clonotype came up a few times. The antigen is not known. There are 11 residues in the CDR3. With 0 bases removed from V and 13 bases from J, the gap between germline ends came to 7 bases. In germline, CDR1 is SGHAT, CDR2 FQDESV (reference sequence). The sequence was obtained from an adult who was a healthcare worker with PCR-confirmed SARS-CoV-2 infection or an uninfected control (not recorded which). The sequenced sample consisted of whole blood. This sequence joins TRBV11-1 and TRBJ2-1, with unresolved D. CDR3 amino acids: CASSLAETQFF. In DNA form, the CDR3 reads TGTGCCAGCAGCTTAGCAGAAACCCAGTTCTTC.